This passage covers 2 T cell receptor beta chains from one sample sequenced in a study of blood T cell repertoires in COVID-19. TCRdb keeps only in-frame clones here, not all; method: immunoSEQ multiplex PCR. The sample lists hundreds of thousands of clones, roughly 89% occurring once. The sequenced sample consisted of peripheral blood. The receptors originated from a woman aged 25 to 39 with acute or convalescent COVID-19.

The chain links TRBV5-4 to TRBJ1-5; TRBD1 matches 9 bases. Germline CDR1 and CDR2: SGHNT and YYREEE (reference sequence). Trimming cost V 1 base and J 9 bases; bases outside gene matches: 5. This CDR3 has 14 residues. CDR3 residues: CASSLWGQGGPQHF. CDR3 bases: TGTGCCAGCAGCTTGTGGGGACAGGGCGGGCCCCAGCATTTT.

This chain uses TRBV18 with TRBJ2-7; 12 positions agree with TRBD1. V lost 4 bases and J lost 7; bases outside the gene matches: 5. Germline V gene lookup returns CDR1 KGHSH and CDR2 LQKENI. CDR3 length equals 14 residues. The CDR3 region is CASSRGQGAEEQYF. The CDR3 DNA follows: TGTGCCAGCTCACGGGGACAGGGGGCGGAAGAGCAGTACTTC.